This T cell receptor beta chain originates from a study of blood T cell repertoires in COVID-19 (dated by TCRdb to about 2020). Background on the whole study: Samples covering the acute and convalescent phases of COVID-19 were provided by collaborators in the United States, Italy and Spain. The repertoires were made available in a free public database intended to serve as a resource for research on the immune response to SARS-CoV-2. The samples were drawn from two sources: the first 160 participants of the ongoing ImmuneRACE study, and 950 to 1,500 subjects contributed by 6 global collaborators. Nearly every sample came with metadata listing a de-identified subject ID, COVID-19 status, age in years and sex. HLA class I and class II types, where available, came from metadata supplied by the sample provider rather than from assay-based typing. The prospective study material was composed of cDNA or gDNA derived from T cells, B-cell-depleted T cells, or PBMCs. Subjects who had been exposed to COVID-19, were actively infected with it, or had recovered from it provided the deeply sampled blood TCRbeta repertoires that made up the dataset.

What the authors observed across the whole study: How much clinical and demographic metadata was included differed by source and by participant, and the metadata was provided uncurated.

Sequences MNHEY (CDR1) and SVGEGT (CDR2) are obtained from the germline V gene. V lost 5 bases and J lost 7 bases, and the count of bases not matched to a germline gene is 5. The CDR3 runs 13 residues from the cysteine to the phenylalanine. The sequence is cut down to CDR3 DNA, 39 bases in frame from base 1. One collaborating source in Seattle enrolled patients during active infection and followed them longitudinally through the course of disease. The collaborating institutions used their own protocols to collect whole blood in K2EDTA tubes. For TCRbeta analysis, collaborators shipped samples in one of three forms: frozen whole blood, isolated PBMCs, or DNA extracted from either of those sample types. TCRbeta CDR3 regions were amplified from genomic DNA using the immunoSEQ Assay, a bias-controlled multiplex PCR. The original methods were these. The number of nucleated cells in each sample was estimated from the amplification of reference gene primers within the assay. Sequence reads were collapsed and filtered to measure the absolute abundance of every unique TCRbeta CDR3 rearrangement. Productive Simpson clonality was computed per sample as the square root of Simpson's diversity index over productive rearrangements. TCRdb obtained this table from immuneACCESS and retained in-frame rearrangements with V and J assigned. These tables miss some clones; where compared with another copy, unresolved V genes account for less than half of the shortfall, and the remainder is unexplained. V and J calls and clone size follow that table, whereas D and trimming were derived from the DNA. The sample yields approximately 33,000 clones; 88% were counted once. The top ten clonotypes cover approximately 7.9% of the sample.

With respect to this clone: The clone's antigen remains unknown. No quality values exist for individual bases; no much larger clone is one base distant.

The clonotype was recovered from a man aged 60 to 69 with COVID-19, enrolled during active disease. The source material was peripheral blood. The chain was built from TRBV6-2 or TRBV6-3 and TRBJ2-1; 7 junctional bases match TRBD1. At the DNA level, the sequence is TGTGCCAGCAGTCGGGGACAGTCTAATGAGCAGTTCTTC. Its protein is CASSRGQSNEQFF.